The source of this T cell receptor (beta chain) is a study of metastatic and nonmetastatic thyroid tumors. The CDR3 runs to 15 residues. Germline V gene data show CDR1 as SGHRS and CDR2 as YFSETQ. V was pared by 0 bases and J by 4 bases, with 11 bases between. Study findings and constraints: Reported TCR beta diversity, measured in blood and tumor, was significantly higher for malignant thyroid tumors than for benign nodules.

With MiXCR, TCRdb reprocessed the PCR reads. Among 5,500 to 8,000 clones listed, around 29% were seen once. This clone was counted a single time. Its antigen is still unknown. Each patient went into thyroid surgery without having received any treatment. The sequence was collected from a female donor with papillary thyroid cancer or a benign thyroid nodule (not recorded which). Some clones in this sample may be carry-over from other donors' samples. The sample comprised tumor tissue. This chain links TRBV5-1 with TRBJ2-1; TRBD2 might be the D (5 bases). The DNA for the CDR3 is TGCGCCAGCAGCTTGGTATCAGGAGGATACAATGAGCAGTTCTTC. Its protein is CASSLVSGGYNEQFF.